This T cell receptor (beta chain) was sequenced in a study of CD4 T cells in relation to SARS-CoV-2 and coronaviruses. Unexposed donor CD4+ T cells date from 2011-2018, before the COVID-19 pandemic. Isolation of CD4+ T cells took place after roughly nine days in culture. Unexposed-donor CD4+ T cells were probed with SARS-CoV-2 S/N and four cold-coronavirus spikes, cells permitting. TCRdb's table, derived via immunoSEQ multiplex PCR, lists solely in-frame clones and lacks some. The data contain 15,000 to 20,000 clones, about 70% of them singletons. In its sample, this clone was seen a few times. Its specificity is unknown. The CDR3 is 17 residues long. The V end lost 1 base, the J end lost 8 bases, and 21 bases lay between the germline ends. The germline gives CDR1 KGHSH, CDR2 LQKENI.

This clonotype was sampled from a human donor in good health. The sample taken for sequencing was CD4+ T cells from PBMCs, cultured in vitro. The chain recombines TRBV18 with TRBJ2-1; the D is unclear. This CDR3 is CASSPRIARSGFDEQFF. The CDR3 DNA follows: TGTGCCAGCTCACCACGAATTGCACGGAGTGGATTCGATGAGCAGTTCTTC.